This T cell receptor (beta chain) comes out of a study of shared clonotypes between healthy human individuals (dated by TCRdb to 2020 to 2021). With respect to the entire study: The cohort included three men and a couple of women between 18 and 49 years of age. Libraries were prepared and TCR repertoires were sequenced by different laboratories using diverse techniques, in order to increase sequencing depth and limit assay-specific biases. Per donor, leukapheresis produced somewhere between about 0.85 and 8.9 billion PBMCs. The study deeply sequenced blood TCR repertoires of 5 or 6 healthy adults to estimate repertoire size and the extent of clonotype sharing between individuals. For each donor, three plates each were used for CD4 naive and CD4 memory, two plates were used for CD8 naive, and one plate was used for CD8 memory.

On this clone: Its antigen is still unknown. No base quality information exists; no much larger clone differs at one position. Other DNA sequences in the same sample also yield this CDR3.

Using the deep immunoSEQ assay, multiplex PCR amplified TCR CDR3 regions from genomic DNA. Extracted genomic DNA from each cell subset was distributed evenly across all wells of several immunoSEQ 96-well plates, and each plate was treated as a replicate. For sorted subsets, roughly 200 ng genomic DNA, equal to about 30,000 T cell genomes, was loaded into each replicate PCR. The purified libraries were quantified using a Qubit 3.0 fluorometer, sized with a Bioanalyzer 2100, and then quantified again using the KAPA Library Quantification kit. Each immunoSEQ 96-well plate was sequenced on its own single-read 150-cycle Illumina NextSeq 550 flow cell. On the authors' methods: Because the immunoSEQ output held only junctional sequences and lacked quality scores, the filtering could not match the filtering applied to full-length reads. To assign V/J genes and CDR3, sequences were annotated using PyIR, a Python wrapper for IgBLAST v1.9, with IMGT germline references. Any read was removed if the V/J assignment was weak (E-value above 1e-6), the CDR3 was missing, or the read contained stop codons, out-of-frame junctions, or ambiguous translated residues. V3J clonotypes were defined as sequences sharing an identical inferred V gene, J gene, and CDR3 amino acid sequence. Percentage overlap between repertoires was calculated by dividing the number of shared unique clonotypes by the size of the smaller repertoire. Richness of each repertoire was evaluated using RTK rarefaction, the Chao1 estimator, and Recon v2.1 estimates of unobserved clonotypes. Generation probabilities were computed with OLGA for all TCRbeta clonotypes obtained by the gDNA method from a few donors. Entries here come from immuneACCESS through TCRdb and include only in-frame sequences with V and J called. Some clones fail to appear in such tables; in the studies checked, an unresolved V gene covers under half of the shortfall, and the cause of the remainder is unknown. For V, J and clone size, that table is used; D and trimming come from the DNA. The sample table shows millions of clones, and around 90% are seen once. Roughly 0.14% of the sample is taken by the ten largest.

Healthy HIV-negative adults with no recently reported acute infections or vaccinations were included as donors. Every donor was a Caucasian adult living in Nashville, Tennessee, USA. Magnetic negative selection was used to enrich CD4+ T cells, after which naive cells were positively selected on CD45RA and the negative fraction became the memory subset. After blood collection by leukapheresis, PBMCs were isolated using Ficoll-Histopaque density gradient centrifugation and then cryopreserved in the vapor phase of liquid nitrogen. Purity and quantity of every magnetically sorted T cell population were checked by analytical flow cytometry. From each sorted fraction, genomic DNA was isolated and quantified by UV absorbance on a Nanodrop 2000c. Here is what the overall study found, with its caveats: Sharing across several donors was observed for approximately 5% of naive CD4, over 3% of naive CD8, 2% to 2.5% of memory CD4, and about 0.39% of memory CD8 clonotypes. Based on pairwise subsampling, the degree of clonotype sharing among donors was expected to be affected by sequencing depth. Compared with non-shared clonotypes, the clonotypes found in all four sorted-subset donors had higher generation probabilities. The genetic and exposure-history diversity represented was limited by the small number of donors. Naive subsets generally had larger estimated clonotype richness than memory subsets did. Rarefaction of sorted-subset datasets indicated incomplete sequencing despite the large sequencing depth. Only blood was sampled, and tissue TCR repertoires likely differ from those in blood.

This receptor was identified in a young man in good health. Sequencing was done on a sample of naive CD4+ T cells sorted from blood. Read against the paper, the sample's cell subset or site label means: CD45RA+ positively selected.

The nucleotides are TGTGCCAGCTCACCACCTATAACCGGGAACACCGGGGAGCTGTTTTTT. The translation is CASSPPITGNTGELFF. The V and J genes are TRBV18 and TRBJ2-2, with the D gene call left open. Counted from cysteine to phenylalanine, this CDR3 has 16 amino acids. Of all the DNA, just the CDR3 is kept, 48 bases in frame from base 1. From the germline V gene, CDR1 is KGHSH and CDR2 is LQKENI. V drops 0 bases and J drops 1 base, leaving 9 bases in between. Supplemented by the reference TRBV18 and TRBJ2-2 proteins around the CDR3, the complete variable domain is NAGVMQNPRHLVRRRGQEARLRCSPMKGHSHVYWYRQLPEEGLKFMVYLQKENIIDESGMPKERFSAEFPKEGPSILRIQQVVRGDSAAYFCASSPPITGNTGELFFGEGSRLTVL.